The rows below give T cell receptor beta chains drawn from one sample of a study of cytomegalovirus exposure and HLA in healthy donors. Generated by immunoSEQ multiplex PCR, the TCRdb table keeps only in-frame clones and is missing some. This sample has about 270,000 clones, with under 80% found just once. The sample consisted of PBMCs. The receptor source for this set is a female donor in good health and CMV-seronegative. Both conserved end residues are part of each CDR3. Each record gives: D gene, J gene, V gene, clone size, CDR3 protein, CDR3 DNA. D genes are given only for firm matches. A clone size is listed for some rows: how often the clone was seen (once, few, many), or a class if it is expanded.

TRBD1	TRBJ1-1	TRBV15	NA	CATSKTGGSWTEAFF	TGTGCCACCAGCAAAACAGGGGGCTCGTGGACTGAAGCTTTCTTT
NA	TRBJ1-4	TRBV19	NA	CASSMGRQPRTTNEKLFF	TGTGCCAGTAGTATGGGCCGACAGCCCCGAACAACTAATGAAAAACTGTTTTTT
NA	TRBJ1-1	TRBV30	NA	CAESLGATEAFF	TGTGCCGAGTCCCTAGGGGCCACTGAAGCTTTCTTT
NA	TRBJ2-6	TRBV6-1	NA	CASSEDGVGANVLTF	TGTGCCAGCAGTGAAGACGGGGTCGGGGCCAACGTCCTGACTTTC
TRBD2	TRBJ2-1	TRBV7-2	NA	CASSLEGREAYNEQFF	TGTGCCAGCAGCTTAGAAGGGAGGGAAGCCTACAATGAGCAGTTCTTC
TRBD2	TRBJ2-3	TRBV10-3	NA	CAISAGRETDTQYF	TGTGCCATCAGTGCAGGGAGGGAGACAGATACGCAGTATTTT
TRBD1	TRBJ1-1	TRBV6-6	few	CASSPWTGRPTEAFF	TGTGCCAGCAGCCCTTGGACAGGGAGGCCCACTGAAGCTTTCTTT
NA	TRBJ2-5	TRBV30	NA	CAWSDTGRETQYF	TGTGCCTGGAGTGACACAGGGAGAGAGACCCAGTACTTC
TRBD2	TRBJ2-5	TRBV5-1	NA	CASSWRTSGSKETQYF	TGCGCCAGCAGCTGGAGGACTAGCGGGAGTAAAGAGACCCAGTACTTC
TRBD1	TRBJ2-7	TRBV7-6	NA	CASSSRPGQSIEQYF	TGTGCCAGCAGCTCCCGACCGGGACAGTCTATCGAGCAGTACTTC
TRBD2	TRBJ2-7	TRBV19	NA	CASSILASGSDEQYF	TGTGCCAGTAGTATTTTGGCTAGCGGGAGCGACGAGCAGTACTTC
NA	TRBJ1-1	TRBV11-2	once	CASSLDSVTEAFF	TGTGCCAGCAGCTTAGATTCGGTAACTGAAGCTTTCTTT
TRBD1	TRBJ1-6	TRBV9	NA	CASRGQGNNSPLHF	TGTGCCAGCAGAGGACAGGGGAATAATTCACCCCTCCACTTT
TRBD2	TRBJ2-3	TRBV6-4	NA	CASSATSGGTDTQYF	TGTGCCAGCAGTGCGACTAGCGGGGGCACAGATACGCAGTATTTT
TRBD2	TRBJ2-1	TRBV4-1	NA	CASSHATSDEQFF	TGCGCCAGCAGCCACGCTACTAGCGATGAGCAGTTCTTC
TRBD2	TRBJ2-7	TRBV28	NA	CASSLHPGTSGSYEQYF	TGTGCCAGCAGTTTGCATCCCGGGACTAGCGGCTCCTACGAGCAGTACTTC
NA	TRBJ1-2	TRBV10-3	few	CAISERGTDYGYTF	TGTGCCATCAGTGAGCGGGGTACGGACTATGGCTACACCTTC
NA	TRBJ1-5	TRBV15	few	CATSREGGQPQHF	TGTGCCACCAGCAGAGAAGGGGGTCAGCCCCAGCATTTT
NA	TRBJ2-6	TRBV4-2	few	CASSHKIEGANVLTF	TGTGCCAGCAGCCACAAGATAGAAGGGGCCAACGTCCTGACTTTC
TRBD2	TRBJ2-7	TRBV27	NA	CASSWVSGSYEQYF	TGTGCCAGCAGCTGGGTTAGCGGGAGCTACGAGCAGTACTTC
NA	TRBJ1-2	TRBV9	few	CASSPPDGYTF	TGTGCCAGCAGCCCCCCTGATGGCTACACCTTC
NA	TRBJ1-4	TRBV30	NA	CAWSNGQEEKLFF	TGTGCCTGGAGTAATGGACAAGAGGAAAAACTGTTTTTT
TRBD2	TRBJ2-7	TRBV5-6	few	CASRTGLAGNYEQYF	TGTGCCAGCAGGACGGGACTAGCGGGAAACTACGAGCAGTACTTC
NA	TRBJ2-7	TRBV30	few	CAWVGGTSYEQYF	TGTGCCTGGGTCGGGGGTACGTCCTACGAGCAGTACTTC
NA	TRBJ2-2	TRBV6-1	once	CASSSSGGSPGELFF	TGTGCCAGCAGTAGTTCGGGTGGGTCCCCCGGGGAGCTGTTTTTT
NA	TRBJ2-7	TRBV29-1	NA	CSVELAITYEQYF	TGCAGCGTTGAACTAGCGATTACCTACGAGCAGTACTTC
TRBD2	TRBJ2-1	TRBV7-9	NA	CASDDTSGRNEQFF	TGTGCCAGTGACGACACTAGCGGGAGGAATGAGCAGTTCTTC
NA	TRBJ1-1	TRBV19	NA	CASSIEGWGVTPTEAFF	TGTGCCAGTAGTATAGAAGGCTGGGGCGTTACCCCGACTGAAGCTTTCTTT
NA	TRBJ2-6	TRBV19	NA	CASSSAATGANVLTF	TGTGCCAGTAGTTCGGCGGCTACTGGGGCCAACGTCCTGACTTTC
NA	TRBJ1-2	TRBV7-2	NA	CASSLVPGAYGYTF	TGTGCCAGCAGCTTAGTCCCAGGGGCCTATGGCTACACCTTC
NA	TRBJ2-1	TRBV27	NA	CASSSPNRERTGQFF	TGTGCCAGCAGTTCGCCAAACAGGGAAAGAACGGGACAGTTCTTC
NA	TRBJ2-7	TRBV28	NA	CASSLTPGSYEQYF	TGTGCCAGCAGTTTAACCCCGGGTTCCTACGAGCAGTACTTC
TRBD1	TRBJ1-2	TRBV28	NA	CASSTPGQAYGYTF	TGTGCCAGCAGTACACCTGGACAGGCCTATGGCTACACCTTC
NA	TRBJ1-1	TRBV5-1	NA	CASSSRRGPGDTEAFF	TGCGCCAGCAGCTCCCGAAGGGGCCCAGGGGACACTGAAGCTTTCTTT
TRBD2	TRBJ2-2	TRBV27	NA	CASSFLAGGTGELFF	TGTGCCAGCAGTTTTCTAGCGGGAGGTACCGGGGAGCTGTTTTTT
NA	TRBJ2-2	TRBV13	NA	CASSGFRQGLTGELFF	TGTGCCAGCAGCGGTTTTAGACAGGGACTCACCGGGGAGCTGTTTTTT
TRBD2	TRBJ2-7	TRBV6-5	NA	CASRGLAGSYEQYF	TGTGCCAGCAGGGGACTAGCGGGTTCCTACGAGCAGTACTTC
NA	TRBJ2-7	TRBV4-1	NA	CASSQEGAYEQYF	TGCGCCAGCAGCCAAGAAGGGGCCTACGAGCAGTACTTC
TRBD1	TRBJ2-5	TRBV28	NA	CASSPGDRLETQYF	TGTGCCAGCAGCCCTGGGGACAGGTTGGAGACCCAGTACTTC
TRBD2	TRBJ2-7	TRBV12-5	NA	CASGLVAGGPGYEQYF	TGTGCTAGTGGTTTGGTAGCGGGAGGGCCAGGGTACGAGCAGTACTTC
NA	TRBJ2-7	TRBV11-2	NA	CASSSLTLPREQYF	TGTGCCAGCAGCTCCCTCACGTTACCGCGTGAGCAGTACTTC
NA	TRBJ2-2	TRBV6-6	NA	CASSYGADLTGELFF	TGTGCCAGCAGTTACGGAGCGGATCTCACCGGGGAGCTGTTTTTT
TRBD2	TRBJ2-7	TRBV19	few	CASSIRGTRKGEQYF	TGTGCCAGTAGTATCAGAGGGACTAGAAAGGGCGAGCAGTACTTC
NA	TRBJ2-5	TRBV6-5	NA	CASSYSTGGRETQYF	TGTGCCAGCAGTTACTCTACGGGGGGCCGGGAGACCCAGTACTTC
TRBD2	TRBJ2-7	TRBV30	NA	CAWSISGTIGYEQYF	TGTGCCTGGAGTATTAGCGGGACAATCGGCTACGAGCAGTACTTC